The following is a T cell receptor beta chain sequence with its context. Its target is not known. This record comes from a study of cytomegalovirus exposure and HLA in healthy donors. CDR3 length equals 17 residues. V lost 4 bases to trimming and J lost 2 bases; unmatched junction nucleotides: 8. Germline V gene sequence: CDR1 SGHVS, CDR2 FNYEAQ. Use of 60 Vbeta and 13 Jbeta primers characterized the PCR. Clones were sequenced by immunoSEQ multiplex PCR, and TCRdb holds only the in-frame ones, with some missing. The sample shows about 120,000 clones, about four fifths of them seen only once. Study results and limitations: Reports indicated that the classifier achieved high specificity and sensitivity in diagnosing cytomegalovirus status. The listing of 150 to 200 TCR beta chains classed them as cytomegalovirus-associated.

Sequences were obtained from PBMCs. This sequence was found in a woman between 50 and 59 years old in good health and CMV-seropositive. This rearrangement joins TRBV7-6 to TRBJ2-3, with 11 bases that match TRBD2. The CDR3 spells CASSSRLAGPYTDTQYF. For the CDR3, the DNA is TGTGCCAGCAGCTCTAGACTAGCGGGACCGTACACAGATACGCAGTATTTT.